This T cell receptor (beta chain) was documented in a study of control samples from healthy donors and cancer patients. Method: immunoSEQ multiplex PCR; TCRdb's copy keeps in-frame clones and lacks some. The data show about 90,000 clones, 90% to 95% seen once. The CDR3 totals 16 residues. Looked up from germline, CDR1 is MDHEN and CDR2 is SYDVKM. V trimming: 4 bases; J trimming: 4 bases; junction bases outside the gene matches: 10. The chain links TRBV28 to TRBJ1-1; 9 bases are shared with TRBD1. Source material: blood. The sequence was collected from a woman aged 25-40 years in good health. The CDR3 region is CASSSPGTGGFTEAFF. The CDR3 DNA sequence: TGTGCCAGCAGTTCACCGGGAACAGGGGGCTTCACTGAAGCTTTCTTT.